In this sample, the clone carrying this T cell receptor beta chain turned up many times. Its antigen remains unidentified. The sequence runs out 3 residues before the end of the CDR3; the remainder is reconstructed from the germline J gene. V was shortened by 7 bases and J by 6 bases, with 20 bases between the two germline ends. Germline CDR1 and CDR2: SGHRS and YFSETQ. The CDR3 runs 16 residues. The data belong to a study of T cell clonality in common variable immunodeficiency. Study-level results: Compared with controls, CVID subjects had fewer shared TCRbeta clones.

The table came from immunoSEQ multiplex PCR; TCRdb's copy has only in-frame clones and leaves some out. The table lists over 40,000 clones, with no singletons. This sequence joins TRBV5-1 and TRBJ1-6; D may be TRBD1 (6 bases). The sequencing input was peripheral blood mononuclear cells. The receptor comes from a person aged 18-70 years in good health. CDR3 in amino acids: CASFPLTGPFNSPLHF. The part of the CDR3 DNA that was read is TGCGCCAGCTTCCCCCTGACAGGTCCCTTTAATTCACCC.